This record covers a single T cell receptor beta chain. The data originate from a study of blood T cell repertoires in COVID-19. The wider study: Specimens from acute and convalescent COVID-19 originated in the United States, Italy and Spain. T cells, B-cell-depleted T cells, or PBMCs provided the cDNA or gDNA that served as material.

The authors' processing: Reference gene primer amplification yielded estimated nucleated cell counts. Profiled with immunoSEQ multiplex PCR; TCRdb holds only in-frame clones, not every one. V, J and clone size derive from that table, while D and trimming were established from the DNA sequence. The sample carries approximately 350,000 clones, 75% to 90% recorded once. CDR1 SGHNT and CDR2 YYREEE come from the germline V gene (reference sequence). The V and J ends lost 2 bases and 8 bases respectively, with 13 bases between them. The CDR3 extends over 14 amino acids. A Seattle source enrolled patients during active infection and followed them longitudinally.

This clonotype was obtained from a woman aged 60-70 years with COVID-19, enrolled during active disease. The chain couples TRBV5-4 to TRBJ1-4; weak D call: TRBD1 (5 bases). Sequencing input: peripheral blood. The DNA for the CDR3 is TGTGCCAGCAGCTTCGACAGAAGGGGAGAAAAACTGTTTTTT. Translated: CASSFDRRGEKLFF.